This T cell receptor (beta chain) was captured in a study of cytomegalovirus exposure and HLA in healthy donors. Germline lookup yields CDR1 SQVTM and CDR2 ANQGSEA. This CDR3 is built from 15 residues. The V segment lost 2 bases and the J segment 1 base; nucleotides outside the gene matches: 4. The PCR was carried out with 60 Vbeta primers and 13 Jbeta primers. The repertoire was sequenced with immunoSEQ multiplex PCR; TCRdb's copy has only in-frame clones and lacks some. In the table there are some 140,000 clones, 65% to 70% of which are singletons. Study observations and caveats: In an earlier analysis, in roughly 580 donors, most V segments appeared productive either ~87% or ~30% of the time.

A remark on this clone: Its antigen is undetermined.

The sequenced sample consisted of PBMCs. V usage is TRBV29-1 and J usage is TRBJ2-3; 9 nucleotides align to TRBD2. The sequence was obtained from a human donor in good health. CDR3 sequence: CSVETRTSGTDTQYF. The CDR3 DNA reads TGCAGCGTTGAAACCCGGACTAGCGGCACAGATACGCAGTATTTT.